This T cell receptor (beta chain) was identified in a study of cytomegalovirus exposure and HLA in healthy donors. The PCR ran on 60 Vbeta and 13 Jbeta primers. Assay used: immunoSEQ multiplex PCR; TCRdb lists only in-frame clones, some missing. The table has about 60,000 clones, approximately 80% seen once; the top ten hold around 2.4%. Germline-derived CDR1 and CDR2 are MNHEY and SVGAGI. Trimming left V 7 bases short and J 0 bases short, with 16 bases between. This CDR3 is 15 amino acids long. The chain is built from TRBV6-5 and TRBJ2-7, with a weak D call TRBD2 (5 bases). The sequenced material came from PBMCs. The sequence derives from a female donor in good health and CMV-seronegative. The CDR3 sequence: CASTPFRDSSYEQYF. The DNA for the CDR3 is TGTGCCAGCACCCCCTTTCGGGATAGCTCCTACGAGCAGTACTTC.